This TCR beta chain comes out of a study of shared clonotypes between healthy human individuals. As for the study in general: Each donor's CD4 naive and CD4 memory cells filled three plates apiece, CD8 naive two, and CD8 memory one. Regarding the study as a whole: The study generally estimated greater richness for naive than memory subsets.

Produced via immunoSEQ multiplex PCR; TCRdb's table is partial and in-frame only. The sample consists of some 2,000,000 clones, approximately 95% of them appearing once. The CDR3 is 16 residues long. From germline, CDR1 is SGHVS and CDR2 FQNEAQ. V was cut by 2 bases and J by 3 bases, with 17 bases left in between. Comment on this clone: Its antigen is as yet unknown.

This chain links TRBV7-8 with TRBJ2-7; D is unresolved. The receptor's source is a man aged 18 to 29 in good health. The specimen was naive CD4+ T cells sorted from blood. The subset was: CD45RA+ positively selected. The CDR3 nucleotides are TGTGCCAGCAGCTTAAGGTCACGAAACATACTCTACGAGCAGTACTTC. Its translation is CASSLRSRNILYEQYF.